What follows is one TCR beta chain and its context. Its target is unknown. This record comes from a study of T cell responses to AZD1222 COVID-19 vaccine. Overall study findings and caveats: White British donors predominated, females outnumbered males, and clonal diversity was possibly underestimated.

The repertoire was sequenced with immunoSEQ multiplex PCR; TCRdb's copy has only in-frame clones and lacks some. The sample comprises tens of thousands of clones, 70% to 90% of which are singletons, and under 11% rests with the top ten. This TCR was recovered from an adult who received the AZD1222 COVID-19 vaccine. The material sequenced was peripheral blood, taken 28 days after the second AZD1222 dose.

The chain's CDR3 is CASSEIVGSPLHF. In DNA form, the CDR3 reads TGTGCCAGCAGTGAGATTGTGGGTTCACCCCTCCACTTT. This chain uses TRBV2 with TRBJ1-6; D is unresolved. The CDR3 runs to 13 residues. Germline-derived CDR1 and CDR2 are SNHLY and FYNNEI. V was shortened by 3 bases and J by 9 bases, with 9 bases between the two germline ends.